Here is one T cell receptor beta chain with its context. Sequencing was performed with immunoSEQ multiplex PCR; in TCRdb, only in-frame clones are kept and a portion is missing. This sample has about 62,000 clones, with approximately 85% found just once. The entry originates in a study of OX40 agonist ivuxolimab in advanced cancers. The germline gives CDR1 MNHEY, CDR2 SVGAGI. This CDR3 contains 15 residues. Trimming left V 5 bases short and J 5 bases short, with 15 bases between. The gene calls are TRBV6-5 and TRBJ1-4, with TRBD1 as a possible D gene (6 bases). The clonotype originates from an adult with an advanced solid tumor such as melanoma, head and neck, liver or kidney cancer. The specimen comprised CD4+ or CD8+ T cells sorted from blood, sampled in a trial of the OX40 agonist ivuxolimab. The CDR3, as DNA: TGTGCCAGCAGTGGAGTAGGACAGCCAAATGAAAAACTGTTTTTT. The encoded protein is CASSGVGQPNEKLFF.